This section outlines one TCR beta chain sequence together with its context. Its antigen is undetermined. Other DNA variants within this sample encode the same CDR3. Both subsets, CD45RA+ naive and CD45RA-negative memory, were split from the CD4+ cells. This record comes from a study of shared clonotypes between healthy human individuals. Whole-study results and caveats: Rarefaction indicated that sorted-subset sequencing remained incomplete although depth was large.

Per the germline V gene, CDR1 is SEHNR and CDR2 is FQNEAQ (reference sequence). V shed 1 base, J shed 4 bases, and the junction held 3 bases outside the gene matches. The CDR3 loop spans 15 amino acids. The assay was carried out at the deep level. Clones were read by immunoSEQ multiplex PCR, and TCRdb kept only the in-frame ones, dropping some. The top ten clones hold 0.35% to 0.5% of a sample with 2.3 million or so clones, 85% to 95% of them seen once. The specimen was naive CD4+ T cells from PBMCs. Described subset: CD45RA+ positively selected. The chain carries TRBV7-9 and TRBJ2-3; TRBD2 matches 9 bases. This receptor was obtained from a man between 18 and 35 years old in good health. Some clones in this sample may be carry-over from other donors' samples. The CDR3 DNA is TGTGCCAGCAGCTTAGGGTTAGCGGGAGCAGATACGCAGTATTTT. It codes for CASSLGLAGADTQYF.